These 3 T cell receptor beta chains came from one sample sequenced in a study of T cell clonality in common variable immunodeficiency (dated by TCRdb to about 2015). Libraries came from the immunoSEQ multiplex PCR assay. The table was pulled from immuneACCESS by TCRdb, which kept in-frame rearrangements only. Such tables lose some clones; where checked, under half of the loss comes from unresolved V genes, and the rest has no known cause. The sample counts 75,000 to 85,000 clones, each observed more than once. The ten largest clones add up to 0.65% to 0.8% of the sample. The sample consisted of peripheral blood mononuclear cells. These TCRs come from a person aged 18 to 70 in good health.

This clone was detected ten times or more. The missing CDR3 end, 3 residues past where the read stops, is filled in from the germline J gene. The chain employs TRBV5-1 and TRBJ2-7; 7 nucleotides align to TRBD1. This CDR3 region has 15 residues. Trimming cost V 3 bases and J 3 bases; bases outside gene matches: 9. Germline loops: CDR1 SGHRS, CDR2 YFSETQ. The CDR3 protein is CASSSPLQGNYEQYF. CDR3 DNA, as far as it was read: TGCGCCAGCAGCTCCCCACTACAGGGGAACTACGAG.

This clone has at least ten counts. The read comes to an end 3 residues before the CDR3 does, leaving the germline J gene to fill in the end. This chain links TRBV19 with TRBJ1-4; D is ambiguous. This CDR3 has 12 residues. Per the germline V gene, CDR1 is LNHDA and CDR2 is SQIVND (reference sequence). The CDR3 DNA, read in part, is TGTGCCAGTAGTACACACACCGGGAAA. Translating it yields CASSTHTGK. The entire CDR3 sequence reads CASSTHTGKLFF.

This clone was picked up many times. The read gets to within 3 residues of the CDR3 end, and the germline J gene fills in the rest. The rearrangement uses TRBV30 and TRBJ1-2; D might be TRBD1 (6 bases). With 5 bases removed from V and 4 bases from J, the gap between germline ends came to 11 bases. The germline gives CDR1 GTSNPN, CDR2 SVGIG (reference sequence). The length of the CDR3 is 12 residues. The covered CDR3 bases are TGTGCCTGGGTCGTGACAGGCTATGGC. This gives the protein CAWVVTGYG. The whole CDR3 reads CAWVVTGYGYTF.